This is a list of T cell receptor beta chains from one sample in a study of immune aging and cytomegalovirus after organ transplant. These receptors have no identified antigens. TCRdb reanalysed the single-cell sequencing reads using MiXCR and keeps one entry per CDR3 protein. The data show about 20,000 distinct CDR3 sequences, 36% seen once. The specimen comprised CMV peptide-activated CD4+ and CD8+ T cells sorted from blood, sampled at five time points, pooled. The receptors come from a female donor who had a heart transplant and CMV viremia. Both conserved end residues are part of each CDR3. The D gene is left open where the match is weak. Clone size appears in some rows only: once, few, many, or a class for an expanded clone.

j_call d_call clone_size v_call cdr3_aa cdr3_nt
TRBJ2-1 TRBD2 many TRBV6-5 CASRGAGGPGNEQFF TGTGCCAGTCGGGGGGCGGGAGGGCCGGGAAATGAGCAGTTCTTC
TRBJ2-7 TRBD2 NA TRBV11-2 CASSLARLAASYEQYF TGTGCCAGCAGCTTAGCCCGACTAGCGGCTTCCTACGAGCAGTACTTC
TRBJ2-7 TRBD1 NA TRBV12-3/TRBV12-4 CASSSGTGVSYEQYF TGTGCCAGCAGTTCCGGGACAGGCGTCTCCTACGAGCAGTACTTC
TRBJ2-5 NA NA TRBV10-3 CAISEGDGETQYF TGTGCCATCAGTGAGGGAGACGGAGAGACCCAGTACTTC
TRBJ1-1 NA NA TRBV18 CASSDSGVYTEAFF TGTGCCAGCTCAGACTCAGGGGTCTACACTGAAGCTTTCTTT
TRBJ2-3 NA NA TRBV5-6 CASSWGTNTQYF TGTGCCAGCAGCTGGGGTACAAATACGCAGTATTTT
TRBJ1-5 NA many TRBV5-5 CASSRGGDSNQPQHF TGTGCCAGCAGTCGGGGGGGGGACAGCAATCAGCCCCAGCATTTT
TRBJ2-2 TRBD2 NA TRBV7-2 CASRLAGGGTGELFF TGTGCCAGCAGACTAGCGGGAGGAGGTACCGGGGAGCTGTTTTTT
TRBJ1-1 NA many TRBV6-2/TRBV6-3 CASSQGTEAFF TGTGCCAGCAGTCAGGGGACTGAAGCTTTCTTT
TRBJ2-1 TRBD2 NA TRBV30 CAWSKLAGGPNEQSF TGTGCCTGGAGTAAACTAGCGGGAGGGCCCAATGAGCAGTCCTTT
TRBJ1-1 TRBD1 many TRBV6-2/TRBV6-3 CASRDRVNTEAFF TGTGCCAGCAGGGACAGGGTGAACACTGAAGCTTTCTTT
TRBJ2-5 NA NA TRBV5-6 CASAVGRGFLTQYF TGTGCCAGCGCGGTAGGCAGGGGCTTCTTGACCCAGTACTTC
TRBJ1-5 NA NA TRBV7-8 CASSLRTIQPQHF TGTGCCAGCAGCTTAAGAACAATTCAGCCCCAGCATTTT
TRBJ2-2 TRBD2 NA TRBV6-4 CACRKTAGTDGELFF TGTGCCTGCAGAAAGACAGCGGGAACGGACGGGGAGCTGTTTTTT
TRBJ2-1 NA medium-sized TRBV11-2 CASSSVLGTDNEQFF TGTGCCAGCAGCTCAGTACTAGGTACGGACAATGAGCAGTTCTTC
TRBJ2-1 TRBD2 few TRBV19 CASSIKGLAHEQFF TGTGCCAGTAGTATAAAGGGACTAGCCCATGAGCAGTTCTTC
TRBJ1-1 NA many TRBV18 CASSPLSGGRNTEAFF TGTGCCAGCTCACCACTATCTGGGGGACGGAACACTGAAGCTTTCTTT
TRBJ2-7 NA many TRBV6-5 CASSYSGGRTYEQYF TGTGCCAGCAGTTACTCAGGGGGTCGGACCTACGAGCAGTACTTC
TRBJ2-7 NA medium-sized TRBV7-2 CASGPWATGEQYF TGTGCCAGCGGCCCTTGGGCTACGGGGGAGCAGTACTTC
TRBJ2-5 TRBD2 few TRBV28 CASSSGLAGTGLSETQYF TGTGCCAGCAGTTCCGGGCTAGCGGGAACAGGGTTGTCAGAGACCCAGTACTTC
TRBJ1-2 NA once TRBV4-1 CASSQESGYGYTF TGCGCCAGCAGCCAAGAATCAGGCTATGGCTACACCTTC
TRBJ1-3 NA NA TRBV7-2 CASGEGTGNTIYF TGTGCCAGTGGGGAGGGGACTGGAAACACCATATATTTT
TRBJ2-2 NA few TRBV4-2 CASSQVGGGKSTNTGELFF TGTGCCAGCAGCCAAGTAGGGGGCGGGAAGAGTACGAACACCGGGGAGCTGTTTTTT
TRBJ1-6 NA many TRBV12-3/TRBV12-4 CASSLVIAWSTERSPLHF TGTGCCAGCAGTTTAGTGATAGCGTGGTCGACGGAACGGTCACCCCTCCACTTT
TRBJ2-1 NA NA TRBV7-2 CASSLANPPTVDEQFF TGTGCCAGCAGCTTAGCAAACCCCCCTACGGTTGATGAGCAGTTCTTC
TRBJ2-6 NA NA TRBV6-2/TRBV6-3 CTTSRGGHYSGANVLTF TGTACCACCTCTCGGGGCGGCCATTACTCTGGGGCCAACGTCCTGACTTTC
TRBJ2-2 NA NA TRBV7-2 CASGSGLVTGELFF TGTGCCAGCGGCTCGGGACTCGTCACCGGGGAGCTGTTTTTT
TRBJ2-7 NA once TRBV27 CASSPLGVSYEQYF TGTGCCAGCTCACCTTTGGGAGTCTCCTACGAGCAGTACTTC
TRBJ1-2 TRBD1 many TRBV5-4 CASSPGGLANYGYTF TGTGCCAGCAGCCCAGGGGGACTCGCTAACTATGGCTACACCTTC
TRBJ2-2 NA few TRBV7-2 CASSPRTATGELFF TGTGCCAGCAGCCCAAGGACAGCCACCGGGGAGCTGTTTTTT
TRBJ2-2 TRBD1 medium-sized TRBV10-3 CAIRDRDTGELFF TGTGCCATCAGGGACAGGGACACCGGGGAGCTGTTTTTT
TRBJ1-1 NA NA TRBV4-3 CASSQVGSMNTEAFF TGCGCCAGCAGCCAAGTGGGGTCAATGAACACTGAAGCTTTCTTT
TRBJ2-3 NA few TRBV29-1 CSVDATAGDTQYF TGCAGCGTTGACGCGACTGCTGGAGATACGCAGTATTTT
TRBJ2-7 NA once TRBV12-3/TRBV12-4 CAGSRTRYEQYF TGTGCCGGCTCCAGAACCCGCTACGAGCAGTACTTC
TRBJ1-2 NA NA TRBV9 CASSATGYGYTF TGTGCCAGCAGCGCTACAGGGTATGGCTACACCTTC
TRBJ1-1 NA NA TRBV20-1 CSAPKGYQNTEAFF TGCAGTGCTCCGAAGGGATATCAGAACACTGAAGCTTTCTTT
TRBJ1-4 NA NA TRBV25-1 CASRDGGGEKLFF TGTGCCAGCAGGGACGGGGGAGGGGAAAAACTGTTTTTT
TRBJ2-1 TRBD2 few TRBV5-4 CASSPRTSVSYNEQFF TGTGCCAGCAGCCCAAGGACTAGCGTCTCCTACAATGAGCAGTTCTTC
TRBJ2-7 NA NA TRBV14 CASSQFRAYEQYF TGTGCCAGCAGCCAGTTTAGGGCCTACGAGCAGTACTTC
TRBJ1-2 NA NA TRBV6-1 CANRVARTNYGHTF TGTGCCAACAGGGTTGCCAGGACCAACTATGGCCACACCTTC
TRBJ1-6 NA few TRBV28 CASNPGGSAYNSPLHF TGTGCCAGCAACCCTGGGGGGAGCGCCTATAATTCACCCCTCCACTTT
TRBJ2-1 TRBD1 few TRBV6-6 CASRTGTGGNEQFF TGTGCCAGCAGAACCGGGACAGGTGGCAATGAGCAGTTCTTC
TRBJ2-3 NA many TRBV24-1 CATSDFAADTDTQYF TGTGCCACCAGTGATTTCGCGGCGGACACAGATACGCAGTATTTT
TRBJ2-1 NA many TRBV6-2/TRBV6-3 CASSGGYNEQFF TGTGCCAGCAGCGGGGGATACAATGAGCAGTTCTTC